Below, 27 T cell receptor beta chains from the same sample are listed, as sequenced in a study of identical twins. MiXCR, applied by TCRdb to the 5' RACE reads, yields one record per CDR3 protein. The table has 1.5 million to 2 million distinct CDR3 sequences, about 32% seen once. What was sequenced was cord blood. The receptors here all came from a newborn girl in good health.

This chain links TRBV20-1 with TRBJ2-7, with 7 nucleotides matching TRBD2. This CDR3 region has 13 residues. Germline loops: CDR1 DFQATT, CDR2 SNEGSKA (reference sequence). V shed 5 bases and J 3 bases; nucleotides not matched to a gene: 7. The CDR3 is CSALGTISYEQYF. The DNA of the CDR3 is TGCAGTGCTTTGGGGACTATAAGCTACGAGCAGTACTTC.

This clonotype was seen at least ten times. The V call is TRBV2, the J call TRBJ2-7; no clear D gene. In germline, CDR1 is SNHLY, CDR2 FYNNEI. V lost 4 bases and J lost 2, with 9 bases in between. This CDR3 has 13 amino acids. The CDR3 DNA reads as TGTGCCAGCAGTGTTGCACGGGCCTACGAGCAGTACTTC. Translating gives CASSVARAYEQYF. Combining the CDR3 with reference TRBV2 and TRBJ2-7 gives the whole variable domain EPEVTQTPSHQVTQMGQEVILRCVPISNHLYFYWYRQILGQKVEFLVSFYNNEISEKSEIFDDQFSVERPDGSNFTLKIRSTKLEDSAMYFCASSVARAYEQYFGPGTRLTVT.

This clonotype was seen a few times. One end of the junction varies from germline; a read error may be responsible. This sequence joins TRBV4-1 and TRBJ2-1; maybe TRBD2 (6 bases). The length of the CDR3 is 12 residues. Germline CDR1 MGHRA, CDR2 YSYEKL. Written as DNA, the CDR3 is TGTGCCAGCAGCCAAGGCGGGACTGAGCAGTTCTTC. Protein product: CASSQGGTEQFF.

This clonotype was observed a handful of times. The genes are TRBV3-1 and TRBJ2-7, with 7 bases matching TRBD1. The CDR3 length is 14 residues. V dropped 8 bases and J dropped 0; count of bases not matched to a gene: 7. The germline V gene has CDR1 LGHDT and CDR2 YNNKEL (reference sequence). The CDR3 DNA sequence: TGTGCCAGCCGACAGGGTCATCTCTCCTACGAGCAGTACTTC. The encoded protein is CASRQGHLSYEQYF.

This clonotype came up a few times. The chain uses TRBV6-5 and TRBJ2-3; 9 bases line up with TRBD2. The germline CDR1 and CDR2 sequences are MNHEY and SVGAGI. The CDR3 has 18 residues. Trimming at V came to 0 bases and at J to 8 bases, leaving 15 bases not matched to a gene. CDR3 nucleotides: TGTGCCAGCAGTTACTCCAATTTAGCGGGGGCCCCCGGGCGTACGCAGTATTTT. Translating it yields CASSYSNLAGAPGRTQYF.

This clonotype was observed a few times. The chain joins TRBV25-1 to TRBJ2-2; D is uncertain. Germline-derived CDR1 and CDR2 are MGHDK and SYGVNS. This CDR3 is 15 amino acids long. The germline V and J ends were trimmed by 9 bases and 0 bases, with 14 bases remaining between them. CDR3 sequence (DNA): TGTGCCAGTAGTTTTTCGGATGCGAACACCGGGGAGCTGTTTTTT. Translating it yields CASSFSDANTGELFF.

The chain joins TRBV20-1 to TRBJ1-2; 12 nucleotides agree with TRBD1. Germline V lookup: CDR1 DFQATT, CDR2 SNEGSKA (reference sequence). Losses at the gene ends were 0 bases for V and 6 bases for J; bases not matched to a gene: 5. CDR3 length equals 15 residues. The CDR3 region has the DNA TGCAGTGCTAGAGAACCCGGGACAGGGGGCAATGGCTACACCTTC. This gives the protein CSAREPGTGGNGYTF.

The chain has TRBV5-5 and TRBJ1-1; D is undetermined. CDR3 length: 13 amino acids. V lost 2 bases to trimming and J lost 3 bases, with 8 bases between them. Germline CDR1 reads SGHKS; CDR2 reads YYEKEE (reference sequence). This CDR3 is CASSLTTDTEAFF. CDR3 nucleotides: TGTGCCAGCAGCTTAACAACGGACACTGAAGCTTTCTTT.

This clonotype was counted only a few times. The genes are TRBV5-5 and TRBJ2-7; D is unclear. Germline loops: CDR1 SGHKS, CDR2 YYEKEE (reference sequence). Trimming pared 1 base from V and 10 bases from J, leaving 12 bases between. CDR3 size: 12 residues. The CDR3 reads CASSLTIQSQYF. The CDR3 DNA follows: TGTGCCAGCAGCTTGACGATTCAGTCCCAGTACTTC.

This clonotype was found once. Since the CDR3 does not end with the conserved phenylalanine or tryptophan, this likely comes from a read error. This chain connects TRBV9 to TRBJ2-3; D gene ambiguous. The CDR3 length is 15 residues. Germline V CDR1 and CDR2: SGDLS, YYNGEE. V shed 0 bases and J shed 2 bases, with 10 bases lying between them. CDR3 DNA: TGTGCCAGCAGCGTAGGTTCCCCCCTCACAGATACGCAGTATTTG. This gives the protein CASSVGSPLTDTQYL.

This clonotype was detected many times. The chain is built from TRBV27 and TRBJ2-1; no reliable D call. Germline V gives CDR1 MNHEY, CDR2 SMNVEV (reference sequence). The CDR3 contains 13 residues. Trimming removed 4 bases from V and 0 bases from J, with 4 bases in between. CDR3 coding DNA: TGTGCCAGCAGTTCTAGCTCCTACAATGAGCAGTTCTTC. Protein sequence: CASSSSSYNEQFF.

There are a few counts of this clonotype. The chain links TRBV7-9 to TRBJ1-4; the D is unclear. Germline-derived CDR1 and CDR2 are SEHNR and FQNEAQ (reference sequence). The CDR3 has 16 amino acids. The V end lost 5 bases, the J end lost 0 bases, and 13 bases lay between the germline ends. CDR3 residues: CASSPRRGATNEKLFF. The CDR3 DNA sequence: TGTGCCAGCAGCCCCCGGAGAGGCGCAACTAATGAAAAACTGTTTTTT.

In the case of this clonotype: This sequence may be a read error, since a much larger clone differs from it by one base. This chain joins TRBV10-3 and TRBJ2-3; D unclear. This CDR3 contains 14 residues. The V gene lost 8 bases and the J gene lost 4 bases, with 16 bases spanning the gap. Germline lookup yields CDR1 ENHRY and CDR2 SYGVKD. CDR3 in DNA: TGTGCCATCTCGGGTCTCCGCAAGCCAGATACGCAGTATTTT. Amino acid sequence: CAISGLRKPDTQYF.

This clonotype appeared a few times. The chain employs TRBV30 and TRBJ2-3; no definite D call. CDR3 length: 12 amino acids. V shed 6 bases and J shed 0 bases, with 7 bases lying between them. CDR1 and CDR2 (germline): GTSNPN, SVGIG (reference sequence). The CDR3 spells CACQASTDTQYF. CDR3 DNA: TGTGCCTGCCAAGCTAGCACAGATACGCAGTATTTT.

As regards this clonotype: Since a much larger clone is just one base distant, this may be a read error. This chain uses TRBV9 with TRBJ2-7, with D hard to call. With 3 bases removed from V and 3 bases from J, the gap between germline ends came to 10 bases. This CDR3 region has 13 residues. CDR1 is SGDLS, CDR2 YYNGEE, per germline. The CDR3 sequence: CASSAGSVYEQYF. In nucleotides, the CDR3 is TGTGCCAGCAGCGCCGGTTCCGTCTACGAGCAGTACTTC.

Details on this clonotype: At one end, the junction sequence differs from germline, possibly due to a read error. This sequence joins TRBV7-2 and TRBJ2-1; D is possibly TRBD2 (6 bases). This CDR3 contains 15 residues. Germline lookup yields CDR1 SGHTA and CDR2 FQGNSA. This CDR3 is CARSLGGRTYNEQFF. The CDR3 nucleotides read TGTGCCCGCAGCTTAGGAGGGAGGACCTACAATGAGCAGTTCTTC.

This clonotype was counted a few times. The rearrangement links TRBV16 to TRBJ2-7, with 7 bases lining up with TRBD2. The V gene's germline CDR1 is KGHSY and CDR2 FQNENV. V was clipped by 0 bases and J by 3 bases; unmatched bases: 8. The CDR3 loop spans 16 amino acids. CDR3 protein: CASSQSLAGAIYEQYF. The CDR3 DNA reads as TGTGCCAGCAGCCAATCTCTCGCGGGAGCGATCTACGAGCAGTACTTC.

The chain has TRBV7-8 and TRBJ1-1, with D uncertain. Trimming removed 3 bases at V and 2 bases at J, with 13 bases between. Germline V gene lookup returns CDR1 SGHVS and CDR2 FQNEAQ. CDR3 length: 15 amino acids. Here the CDR3 reads CASSFERVPNTEAFF. The CDR3 bases are TGTGCCAGCAGCTTCGAACGGGTCCCTAACACTGAAGCTTTCTTT. Together with reference TRBV7-8 and TRBJ1-1, the CDR3 gives the full variable domain: GAGVSQSPRYKVAKRGQDVALRCDPISGHVSLFWYQQALGQGPEFLTYFQNEAQLDKSGLPSDRFFAERPEGSVSTLKIQRTQQEDSAVYLCASSFERVPNTEAFFGQGTRLTVV.

This clonotype has a handful of counts. This rearrangement joins TRBV21-1 to TRBJ1-2. TRBV21-1 is shown as a pseudogene. The CDR3 covers 10 residues. The CDR3 sequence: CARVGDGYTF. The CDR3 DNA is TGTGCCCGGGTAGGGGATGGCTACACCTTC.

This chain uses TRBV27 with TRBJ2-6; D uncertain. CDR1 MNHEY and CDR2 SMNVEV come from the germline V gene (reference sequence). The CDR3 extends over 17 amino acids. V gave up 5 bases and J gave up 0 bases, with 14 bases separating them. CDR3 nucleotides: TGTGCCAGCAGTCCCCGCCTAGGCAGCTCTGGGGCCAACGTCCTGACTTTC. This gives the protein CASSPRLGSSGANVLTF.

This clonotype came up a few times. The chain joins TRBV20-1 to TRBJ2-1, with TRBD2 as a possible D gene (5 bases). Germline V gene lookup returns CDR1 DFQATT and CDR2 SNEGSKA (reference sequence). Trimming cost V 7 bases and J 1 base, with 14 bases left between them. This CDR3 comprises 14 residues. The CDR3 DNA reads TGCAGTGTGAGGGCTAGCCATTCCTACAATGAGCAGTTCTTC. This translates into CSVRASHSYNEQFF.

In its sample, this clonotype was seen a few times. The chain links TRBV12-3 or TRBV12-4 to TRBJ2-5; 11 positions match TRBD1. The CDR3 totals 15 residues. J was trimmed by 5 bases and V by 3 bases; bases with no gene match: 5. The CDR3 nucleotides read TGTGCCAGCAGTTTGGGACAGGGGGATTTTGAGACCCAGTACTTC. This encodes CASSLGQGDFETQYF.

This clonotype was seen a handful of times. This sequence joins TRBV4-2 and TRBJ2-5; TRBD2 agrees at 9 bases. The CDR3 length is 16 residues. V shed 4 bases, J shed 3 bases, and the junction held 9 bases outside the gene matches. Germline CDR1 and CDR2: LGHNA and YNFKEQ. CDR3 region: CASSPEAGGHKETQYF. CDR3 nucleotide sequence: TGTGCCAGCAGCCCCGAGGCGGGGGGGCATAAAGAGACCCAGTACTTC.

The count of this clonotype is one. The gene calls are TRBV20-1 and TRBJ2-7; the match to TRBD2 covers 8 bases. The junction had 14 bases not matched to a gene; V was cut back by 0 bases and J by 7 bases. Germline-derived CDR1 and CDR2 are DFQATT and SNEGSKA (reference sequence). The CDR3 extends over 16 amino acids. CDR3 in DNA: TGCAGTGCTAGAGACAGCGGGAGCTCCTCCTACAATGAGCAGTACTTC. Amino acid sequence: CSARDSGSSSYNEQYF.

The chain couples TRBV9 to TRBJ1-5; 7 nucleotides match TRBD1. J was trimmed by 3 bases and V by 3 bases; bases with no gene match: 3. The CDR3 has 14 amino acids. Germline values: CDR1 SGDLS, CDR2 YYNGEE. The CDR3 sequence is CASSGGTVNQPQHF. CDR3 bases: TGTGCCAGCAGCGGCGGGACAGTCAATCAGCCCCAGCATTTT.

The sample holds a few counts of this clonotype. The chain couples TRBV21-1 to TRBJ2-7; TRBD1 is taken as the D call from the table, unchecked against the DNA. TRBV21-1 is marked as a pseudogene. The CDR3 loop spans 19 amino acids. Here the CDR3 reads CASSKTPRGGYQSSYEQYF. In nucleotides, the CDR3 is TGTGCCAGCAGCAAAACCCCCCGGGGAGGTTATCAGAGCTCCTACGAGCAGTACTTC.

The chain joins TRBV20-1 to TRBJ1-4; 9 bases are shared with TRBD1. CDR1 is DFQATT and CDR2 is SNEGSKA in the germline V gene (reference sequence). V lost 0 bases and J lost 9; bases outside the gene matches: 11. This CDR3 spans 16 amino acids. The CDR3: CSARDNLSGQGKKLFF. The DNA for the CDR3 is TGCAGTGCTAGAGATAATCTATCGGGACAGGGCAAAAAACTGTTTTTT.